One sample yielded the 25 T cell receptor beta chains listed below, sequenced in a study of cytomegalovirus exposure and HLA in healthy donors. It was with 60 Vbeta and 13 Jbeta primers that the PCR ran. The protocol was immunoSEQ multiplex PCR, while the TCRdb copy is restricted to in-frame clones and leaves out a portion. The sample records around 100,000 clones, roughly three quarters being singletons. What was sequenced was PBMCs. These receptors originate from a woman aged 45-60 years in good health and CMV-seropositive.

The chain joins TRBV18 to TRBJ1-1, with a tentative D call TRBD1 (6 bases). Trimming took 2 bases from V and 3 from J, leaving 13 bases between them. CDR1 and CDR2 (germline): KGHSH, LQKENI. The CDR3 is 15 amino acids. CDR3 loop: CASSPGQPTHTEAFF. The CDR3 bases are TGTGCCAGCTCACCAGGACAGCCAACTCACACTGAAGCTTTCTTT.

The V and J genes are TRBV2 and TRBJ2-2, with 12 bases that match TRBD2. J lost 2 bases, V lost 5 bases, and 6 bases had no gene match. Germline V gene data show CDR1 as SNHLY and CDR2 as FYNNEI. This CDR3 spans 17 amino acids. The CDR3 sequence: CASSFSTSGGNTGELFF. CDR3 DNA sequence: TGTGCCAGCAGTTTCTCGACTAGCGGGGGAAACACCGGGGAGCTGTTTTTT.

This chain uses TRBV10-2 with TRBJ2-3; TRBD2 matches 12 bases. Per the germline V gene, CDR1 is WSHSY and CDR2 is SAAADI. V lost 7 bases to trimming and J lost 3 bases; unmatched junction nucleotides: 11. The CDR3 totals 17 residues. CDR3 region: CASTPVLAGGSTDTQYF. The CDR3 DNA sequence: TGCGCCAGCACCCCTGTCCTAGCGGGAGGGTCGACAGATACGCAGTATTTT.

This clone was found a few times. V is TRBV5-4 and J is TRBJ1-3; D possibly corresponds to TRBD1 (5 bases). This CDR3 contains 16 residues. Germline values: CDR1 SGHNT, CDR2 YYREEE (reference sequence). V lost 4 bases to trimming and J lost 4 bases, with 18 bases between them. The CDR3 spells CASSPGAGTEGNTIYF. The CDR3 DNA sequence: TGTGCCAGCAGCCCTGGGGCGGGGACGGAGGGAAACACCATATATTTT. Full variable domain (rest looked up from reference TRBV5-4 and TRBJ1-3): ETGVTQSPTHLIKTRGQQVTLRCSSQSGHNTVSWYQQALGQGPQFIFQYYREEENGRGNFPPRFSGLQFPNYSSELNVNALELDDSALYLCASSPGAGTEGNTIYFGEGSWLTVV.

This clone was counted only a few times. The chain couples TRBV7-9 to TRBJ1-6; perhaps TRBD1 as D (6 bases). Germline CDR1 SEHNR, CDR2 FQNEAQ (reference sequence). The CDR3 spans 14 residues. V lost 6 bases, J lost 7 bases, and 13 bases lay in between. The CDR3 is CASSSGAPNSPLHF. CDR3 DNA sequence: TGTGCCAGCAGTTCAGGGGCTCCGAATTCACCCCTCCACTTT. Drawing the rest from reference TRBV7-9 and TRBJ1-6, the complete variable domain is DTGVSQNPRHKITKRGQNVTFRCDPISEHNRLYWYRQTLGQGPEFLTYFQNEAQLEKSRLLSDRFSAERPKGSFSTLEIQRTEQGDSAMYLCASSSGAPNSPLHFGNGTRLTVT.

V and J are TRBV2 and TRBJ2-1; TRBD1 matches at 9 bases. Germline CDR1 and CDR2: SNHLY and FYNNEI. This CDR3 has 13 amino acids. The V segment lost 7 bases and the J segment 7 bases; nucleotides outside the gene matches: 5. The CDR3 DNA reads TGTGCCAGCATCGACAGGGGGATGAATGAGCAGTTCTTC. It codes for CASIDRGMNEQFF.

This clone has a handful of counts. The genes are TRBV2 and TRBJ2-1; 10 nucleotides match TRBD1. Per the germline V gene, CDR1 is SNHLY and CDR2 is FYNNEI. The trim removed 6 bases at V and 9 bases at J, leaving 11 bases unmatched. There are 15 residues in the CDR3. Here the CDR3 DNA reads TGTGCCAGCAGCTGGCCGGGACAGGGGCAGGGTGAGCAGTTCTTC. As protein: CASSWPGQGQGEQFF. Together with reference TRBV2 and TRBJ2-1, the CDR3 gives the full variable domain: EPEVTQTPSHQVTQMGQEVILRCVPISNHLYFYWYRQILGQKVEFLVSFYNNEISEKSEIFDDQFSVERPDGSNFTLKIRSTKLEDSAMYFCASSWPGQGQGEQFFGPGTRLTVL.

The chain recombines TRBV30 with TRBJ1-5; D is perhaps TRBD1 (5 bases). V was pared by 2 bases and J by 6 bases, with 14 bases between. The CDR3 is 14 residues long. Germline V gene sequence: CDR1 GTSNPN, CDR2 SVGIG (reference sequence). The CDR3 coding sequence is TGTGCCTGGAGTCTCCGGGGGGGTTTTCAGCCCCAGCATTTT. Its protein is CAWSLRGGFQPQHF.

The rearrangement joins TRBV21-1 to TRBJ1-2. TRBV21-1 is labeled a pseudogene. The CDR3 contains 15 residues. The CDR3 reads CASSAQQGVNYGYTF. The CDR3 bases are TGTGCCAGCAGCGCCCAACAAGGAGTTAACTATGGCTACACCTTC.

This clone is a singleton in its sample. The chain employs TRBV5-6 and TRBJ1-4, with no clear D. This CDR3 is 14 amino acids long. V lost 2 bases, J lost 0 bases, and 5 bases lay in between. Germline CDR1 SGHDT, CDR2 YYEEEE. The CDR3 DNA reads TGTGCCAGCAGCTTTAAATCAACTAATGAAAAACTGTTTTTT. This encodes CASSFKSTNEKLFF.

The V and J genes are TRBV6-6 and TRBJ1-5; D remains ambiguous. Germline loops: CDR1 MNHNY, CDR2 SVGAGI (reference sequence). The germline V and J ends were trimmed by 0 bases and 7 bases, with 13 bases remaining between them. The CDR3 is made up of 15 amino acids. The CDR3 DNA is TGTGCCAGCAGTTACTCGAGGAGGTCCGAGCAGCCCCAGCATTTT. It codes for CASSYSRRSEQPQHF.

The V call is TRBV7-8, the J call TRBJ2-3; TRBD2 matches at 10 bases. Germline CDR1 and CDR2: SGHVS and FQNEAQ. The length of the CDR3 is 15 residues. The V gene end was trimmed by 5 bases and the J gene end by 2 bases; junction bases not matched to a gene: 4. The CDR3 loop is CASSPLAGVTDTQYF. The CDR3 region has the DNA TGTGCCAGCAGCCCTCTAGCGGGGGTCACAGATACGCAGTATTTT.

On this clone: One end of the junction does not line up with germline, which may come from a read error. The gene calls are TRBV7-9 and TRBJ2-7, with D maybe TRBD2 (6 bases). This CDR3 has 15 amino acids. Germline lookup yields CDR1 SEHNR and CDR2 FQNEAQ (reference sequence). The CDR3 DNA is TGTTCCAGCGGAGGGTGGCGGGGTTTTAGATACGAGCAGTACTTC. Encoded protein: CSSGGWRGFRYEQYF.

The chain joins TRBV2 to TRBJ2-3; 11 nucleotides line up with TRBD2. CDR1 is SNHLY, CDR2 FYNNEI, per germline. Trimming at V came to 7 bases and at J to 0 bases, leaving 9 bases not matched to a gene. The CDR3 length is 17 residues. CDR3: CASTYSSGGRSTDTQYF. CDR3 sequence (DNA): TGTGCCAGCACCTACTCTAGCGGGGGGCGCAGCACAGATACGCAGTATTTT.

V usage is TRBV29-1 and J usage is TRBJ2-7, with 10 positions matching TRBD2. The CDR3 sequence is 12 residues long. The V gene's germline CDR1 is SQVTM and CDR2 ANQGSEA. V was clipped by 5 bases and J by 5 bases; unmatched bases: 3. The CDR3 sequence is CSVPGLANEQYF. CDR3 DNA: TGCAGCGTTCCGGGACTAGCGAACGAGCAGTACTTC.

The chain has TRBV6-5 and TRBJ2-1; 7 bases agree with TRBD1. V gave up 6 bases and J gave up 7 bases; unmatched junction bases: 3. The CDR3 has 12 amino acids. Germline loops: CDR1 MNHEY, CDR2 SVGAGI. The CDR3 nucleotides read TGTGCCAGCAGCACAGGGGAAAATGAGCAGTTCTTC. It codes for CASSTGENEQFF.

The chain carries TRBV21-1 and TRBJ1-2; TRBD1 is taken as the D call from the table, unchecked against the DNA. TRBV21-1 is marked as a pseudogene. CDR3 length: 14 residues. DNA of the CDR3: TGTGCCAGTCTCGGACAGGGCGCTCGCTGGGGCTACACCTTC. Translated: CASLGQGARWGYTF.

The rearrangement links TRBV11-2 to TRBJ1-1; unclear D gene. CDR1 is SGHAT, CDR2 FQNNGV, per germline. V was clipped by 6 bases and J by 5 bases, with 13 bases between them. CDR3 length: 13 residues. The CDR3 is CASSRVLATEAFF. CDR3 DNA: TGTGCCAGCAGTCGGGTCCTGGCGACTGAAGCTTTCTTT.

The CDR3 loop is CAWNYRGYEQYF. CDR3 nucleotides: TGTGCCTGGAACTACAGGGGATACGAGCAGTACTTC. V and J are TRBV30 and TRBJ2-7, with 7 nucleotides matching TRBD1. Unmatched junction bases numbered 4, after V lost 4 bases and J lost 4 bases. Germline V gene data show CDR1 as GTSNPN and CDR2 as SVGIG (reference sequence). This CDR3 spans 12 amino acids.

The J gene is TRBJ2-1, the V gene TRBV6-1; TRBD2 matches at 9 bases. V was clipped by 10 bases and J by 6 bases; unmatched bases: 10. Germline values: CDR1 MNHNS, CDR2 SASEGT. There are 14 residues in the CDR3. The chain's CDR3 is CATLRLAGVNEQFF. The CDR3 DNA reads as TGTGCCACCCTACGATTAGCGGGAGTCAATGAGCAGTTCTTC.

V and J are TRBV18 and TRBJ1-3; D call uncertain. Trimming took 3 bases from V and 0 from J, leaving 15 bases between them. The CDR3 extends over 17 amino acids. CDR1 and CDR2 (germline): KGHSH, LQKENI. For the CDR3, the DNA is TGTGCCAGCTCACCGGAGGCAAGGTTTTACTCTGGAAACACCATATATTTT. Encoded protein: CASSPEARFYSGNTIYF.

This CDR3 is CASSSRSSLSYEQYF. The DNA for the CDR3 is TGTGCCAGCAGCTCCCGGAGTTCCCTCTCCTACGAGCAGTACTTC. The chain joins TRBV11-1 to TRBJ2-7; the D is unclear. V lost 4 bases and J lost 0, with 13 bases in between. From germline, CDR1 is SGHAT and CDR2 FQDESV (reference sequence). The CDR3 consists of 15 residues.

V is TRBV5-1 and J is TRBJ1-6, with D uncertain. This CDR3 is 14 amino acids long. Trimming removed 6 bases at V and 14 bases at J, with 21 bases between. Germline CDR1 is SGHRS and CDR2 is YFSETQ. The CDR3 coding sequence is TGCGCCAGCACCTCTGACCCAGCAGGTAGGACCCTCCACTTT. This codes for CASTSDPAGRTLHF.

In this sample, this clone turned up a few times. The rearrangement joins TRBV7-2 to TRBJ1-3; D perhaps matches TRBD1 (5 bases). This CDR3 spans 15 amino acids. V lost 5 bases to trimming and J lost 0 bases, with 11 bases between them. Per germline, CDR1 SGHTA and CDR2 FQGNSA. CDR3 nucleotide sequence: TGTGCCAGCAGCACACAGGCGTTCTCTGGAAACACCATATATTTT. Residues: CASSTQAFSGNTIYF.

The gene calls are TRBV19 and TRBJ2-3; D might be TRBD1 (7 bases). Germline-derived CDR1 and CDR2 are LNHDA and SQIVND (reference sequence). The CDR3 sequence is 12 residues long. V dropped 9 bases and J dropped 2 bases, with 9 bases sitting between them. CDR3 amino acids: CASRGDTDTQYF. The CDR3 DNA sequence: TGTGCCAGCAGGGGGGACACAGATACGCAGTATTTT.